Below are 9 T cell receptor beta chains sequenced from a single sample in a study of PD-L1 blockade in urothelial cancer. Using immunoSEQ multiplex PCR, the repertoire was profiled, and TCRdb retains in-frame clones only, with some absent. The sample consists of tens of thousands of clones, around 88% of them appearing once. The time point denotes: pretreatment peripheral blood. The starting material was PBMCs, obtained around atezolizumab (anti-PD-L1) treatment. These receptors were collected from a woman aged 60-70 years with urothelial cancer.

The chain has TRBV10-3 and TRBJ2-3; possible D gene TRBD2, 6 bases. Germline values: CDR1 ENHRY, CDR2 SYGVKD. CDR3 length: 16 amino acids. Trimming removed 3 bases from V and 1 base from J, with 14 bases in between. Here the CDR3 DNA reads TGTGCCATCAGTGATGAGGCGCGGGGTGGCACAGATACGCAGTATTTT. Translation: CAISDEARGGTDTQYF.

This sequence joins TRBV15 and TRBJ2-3; TRBD2 is a possible D gene (9 bases). Germline CDR1 reads LNHNV; CDR2 reads YYDKDF (reference sequence). The CDR3 spans 16 residues. V was shortened by 1 base and J by 5 bases, with 16 bases between the two germline ends. The CDR3: CATSRAASGTGDTQYF. In DNA, the CDR3 is TGTGCCACCAGCAGAGCTGCTAGCGGGACAGGAGATACGCAGTATTTT.

A single count supports this clone. This chain links TRBV5-4 with TRBJ2-2, with D perhaps matching TRBD1 (5 bases). The V gene lost 6 bases and the J gene lost 2 bases, with 14 bases spanning the gap. Per germline, CDR1 SGHNT and CDR2 YYREEE (reference sequence). The CDR3 is made up of 15 amino acids. DNA for the CDR3: TGTGCCAGCACCAGGACAAGCCAAAACACCGGGGAGCTGTTTTTT. It encodes CASTRTSQNTGELFF. Based on the CDR3 plus reference TRBV5-4 and TRBJ2-2, the full variable domain is ETGVTQSPTHLIKTRGQQVTLRCSSQSGHNTVSWYQQALGQGPQFIFQYYREEENGRGNFPPRFSGLQFPNYSSELNVNALELDDSALYLCASTRTSQNTGELFFGEGSRLTVL.

The chain uses TRBV6-6 and TRBJ2-7; 9 bases are a match to TRBD2. The CDR3 covers 15 residues. Germline lookup yields CDR1 MNHNY and CDR2 SVGAGI (reference sequence). The junction had 9 bases not matched to a gene; V was cut back by 4 bases and J by 5 bases. This CDR3 reads CASSFNSGSSNEQYF. The CDR3 DNA follows: TGTGCCAGCAGTTTCAATAGCGGGAGCAGCAACGAGCAGTACTTC.

The J gene is TRBJ1-5, the V gene TRBV5-6; a possible D gene is TRBD1 (5 bases). Germline V gene sequence: CDR1 SGHDT, CDR2 YYEEEE. V was clipped by 4 bases and J by 7 bases, with 24 bases between them. The CDR3 covers 17 residues. CDR3 in amino acids: CASSLGTGRSVGQPQHF. In DNA, the CDR3 is TGTGCCAGCAGCCTGGGCACAGGTCGCTCCGTTGGACAGCCCCAGCATTTT.

This chain links TRBV7-3 with TRBJ2-1; 16 bases match TRBD2. This CDR3 comprises 15 residues. Germline CDR1 and CDR2: SGHTA and FQGTGA. Trimming took 5 bases from V and 14 from J; bases not matched to a gene: 9. The CDR3 here is CASSIEGTSGGGKFF. CDR3 nucleotide sequence: TGTGCCAGCAGCATTGAAGGGACTAGCGGGGGGGGGAAGTTCTTC.

The chain links TRBV28 to TRBJ1-2; D gene ambiguous. Germline V lookup: CDR1 MDHEN, CDR2 SYDVKM. The V and J ends lost 2 bases and 5 bases respectively, with 9 bases between them. The CDR3 totals 13 residues. The CDR3: CASSLQASYGYTF. CDR3 DNA sequence: TGTGCCAGCAGTTTACAGGCATCATATGGCTACACCTTC.

The chain is built from TRBV19 and TRBJ2-3; TRBD2 aligns across 12 bases. Trimming took 6 bases from V and 4 from J; bases not matched to a gene: 5. The germline V gene encodes CDR1 LNHDA and CDR2 SQIVND (reference sequence). The CDR3 sequence is 15 residues long. The CDR3 coding sequence is TGTGCCAGTAGCCTGACTAGCGGGAGCCCAGATACGCAGTATTTT. Translation gives CASSLTSGSPDTQYF.

The gene calls are TRBV7-3 and TRBJ1-2, with D perhaps TRBD1 (6 bases). CDR3 length: 16 amino acids. V lost 0 bases to trimming and J lost 2 bases, with 13 bases between them. From germline, CDR1 is SGHTA and CDR2 FQGTGA. The CDR3 is CASSLTPTGPNYGYTF. CDR3 sequence (DNA): TGTGCCAGCAGCTTAACGCCTACAGGGCCCAACTATGGCTACACCTTC. Using reference TRBV7-3 and TRBJ1-2 for the parts outside the CDR3, the full variable domain is GAGVSQTPSNKVTEKGKYVELRCDPISGHTALYWYRQSLGQGPEFLIYFQGTGAADDSGLPNDRFFAVRPEGSVSTLKIQRTERGDSAVYLCASSLTPTGPNYGYTFGSGTRLTVV.